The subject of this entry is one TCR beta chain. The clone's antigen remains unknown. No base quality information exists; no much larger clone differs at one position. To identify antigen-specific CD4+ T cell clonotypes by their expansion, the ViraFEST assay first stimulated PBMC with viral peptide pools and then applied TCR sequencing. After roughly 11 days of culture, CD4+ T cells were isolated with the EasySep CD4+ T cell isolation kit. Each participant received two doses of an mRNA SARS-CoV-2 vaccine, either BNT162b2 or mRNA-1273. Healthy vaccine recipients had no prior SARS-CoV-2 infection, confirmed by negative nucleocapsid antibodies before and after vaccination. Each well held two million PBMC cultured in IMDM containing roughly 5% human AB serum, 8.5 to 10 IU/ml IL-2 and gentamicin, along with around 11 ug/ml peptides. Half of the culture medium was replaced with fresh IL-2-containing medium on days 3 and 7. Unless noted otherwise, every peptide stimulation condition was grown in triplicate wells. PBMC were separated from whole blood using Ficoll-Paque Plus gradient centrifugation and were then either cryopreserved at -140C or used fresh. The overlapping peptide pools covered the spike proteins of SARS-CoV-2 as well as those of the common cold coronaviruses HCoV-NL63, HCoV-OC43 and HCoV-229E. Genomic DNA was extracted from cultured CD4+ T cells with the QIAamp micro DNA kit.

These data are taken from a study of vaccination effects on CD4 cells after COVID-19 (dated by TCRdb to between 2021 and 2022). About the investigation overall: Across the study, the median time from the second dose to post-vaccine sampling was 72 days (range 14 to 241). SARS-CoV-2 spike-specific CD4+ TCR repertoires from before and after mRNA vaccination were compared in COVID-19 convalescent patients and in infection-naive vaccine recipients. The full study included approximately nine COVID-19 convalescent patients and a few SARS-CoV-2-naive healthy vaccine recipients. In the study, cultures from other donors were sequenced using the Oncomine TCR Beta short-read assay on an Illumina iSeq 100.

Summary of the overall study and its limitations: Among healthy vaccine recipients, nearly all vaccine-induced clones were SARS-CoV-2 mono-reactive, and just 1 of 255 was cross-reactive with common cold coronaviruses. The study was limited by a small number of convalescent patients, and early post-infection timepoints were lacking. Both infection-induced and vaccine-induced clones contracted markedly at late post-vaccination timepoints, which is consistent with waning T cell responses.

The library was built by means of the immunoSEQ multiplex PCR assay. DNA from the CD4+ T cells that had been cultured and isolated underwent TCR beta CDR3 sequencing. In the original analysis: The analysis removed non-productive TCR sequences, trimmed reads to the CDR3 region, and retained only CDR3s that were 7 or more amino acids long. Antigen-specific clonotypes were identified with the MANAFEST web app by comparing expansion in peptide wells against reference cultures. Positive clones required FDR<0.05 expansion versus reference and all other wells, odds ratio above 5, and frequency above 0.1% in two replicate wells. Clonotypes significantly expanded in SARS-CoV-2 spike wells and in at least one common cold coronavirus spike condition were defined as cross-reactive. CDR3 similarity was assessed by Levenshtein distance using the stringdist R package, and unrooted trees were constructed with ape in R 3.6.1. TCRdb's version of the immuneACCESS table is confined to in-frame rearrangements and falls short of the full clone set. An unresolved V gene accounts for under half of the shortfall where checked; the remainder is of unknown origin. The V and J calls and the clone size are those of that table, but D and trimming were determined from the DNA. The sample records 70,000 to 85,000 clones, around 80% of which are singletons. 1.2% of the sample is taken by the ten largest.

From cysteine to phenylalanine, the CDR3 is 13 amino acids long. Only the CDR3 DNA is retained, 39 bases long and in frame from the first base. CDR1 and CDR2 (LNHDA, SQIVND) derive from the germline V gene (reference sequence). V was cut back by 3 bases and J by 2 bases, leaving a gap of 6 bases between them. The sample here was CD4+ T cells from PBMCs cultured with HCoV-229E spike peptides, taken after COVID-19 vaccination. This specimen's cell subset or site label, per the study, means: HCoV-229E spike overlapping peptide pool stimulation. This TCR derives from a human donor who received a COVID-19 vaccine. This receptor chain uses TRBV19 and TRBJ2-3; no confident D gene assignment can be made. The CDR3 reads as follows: CASSMEHTDTQYF. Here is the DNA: TGTGCCAGTAGTATGGAGCACACAGATACGCAGTATTTT.